A single TCR beta chain is shown here with its context. The data derive from a study of T-cell memory formation after mild COVID-19. A single record per CDR3 protein comes from TCRdb applying MiXCR to the 5' RACE reads. The sample has 450,000 to 650,000 distinct CDR3 sequences; approximately 19% are singletons. CDR1 SGHRS and CDR2 YFSETQ come from the germline V gene. This CDR3 region has 16 residues. V was shortened by 10 bases and J by 0 bases, with 21 bases between the two germline ends. The sequenced sample was PBMCs or a T cell subset sorted from them (not recorded which). The chain couples TRBV5-1 to TRBJ2-3; a possible D gene is TRBD2 (5 bases). The receptor's source is an adult woman who had mild COVID-19 (a few samples of this study predate the infection). Cell type and time point are not known. CDR3 sequence: CACSPKTRTSTDTQYF. CDR3 DNA sequence: TGCGCCTGTTCCCCGAAAACAAGGACTAGCACAGATACGCAGTATTTT.